This T cell receptor (beta chain) emerged from a study of long-term antiretroviral therapy in people with HIV. General study points: Information on adherence to ART, viral resistance or therapy changes was unavailable. Diversity remained lower than transplant donor controls, even though it increased after ART. Among HIV repertoires, CDR3 length ranges were narrower than those of controls.

The V and J ends lost 3 bases and 2 bases respectively, with 8 bases between them. CDR1 is MGHDK, CDR2 SYGVNS, per germline. The CDR3 length is 15 residues. The assay used was immunoSEQ (version v3.0), run at survey level. For every sample, sequencing targeted roughly 35,000-55,000 T-cell genomes. TCRdb keeps only in-frame clones here, not all; method: immunoSEQ multiplex PCR. The repertoire holds some 20,000 clones, under 90% seen once, with around a tenth in the top ten. Notes on this clone: Its specificity is not known.

This chain links TRBV25-1 with TRBJ2-6, with a tentative D call TRBD2 (6 bases). Here the sequenced sample was unsorted PBMCs, taken roughly 2.3 years after starting antiretroviral therapy. The TCR comes from a man aged 35 to 55 with HIV. The CDR3 reads CASSEGGAGANVLTF. The DNA for the CDR3 is TGTGCCAGCAGTGAGGGGGGAGCTGGGGCCAACGTCCTGACTTTC.